A selection of T cell receptor beta chains follows, all from one sample in a study of T-cell memory formation after mild COVID-19. One entry per CDR3 protein results from TCRdb running MiXCR on the 5' RACE reads. The sample includes approximately 350,000 distinct CDR3 sequences, around 15% of them seen just once. The sample was PBMCs or a T cell subset sorted from them (not recorded which). The receptors were gathered from a man in his late teens or twenties who had mild COVID-19 (a few samples of this study predate the infection). Cell type and time point are not known. Both conserved end residues are part of each CDR3. Each record gives: CDR3 DNA, CDR3 protein, V gene, D gene, J gene, clone size, CDR3 length. A D gene is named only where the DNA matches it firmly. Some rows mark clone size as missing; the rest say once, few, many or name a class of expanded clone.

cdr3_nt: TGCAGCGTTAGAGAGGGCGTAGTGGAGACCCAGTACTTC
cdr3_aa: CSVREGVVETQYF
v_call: TRBV29-1
d_call: .
j_call: TRBJ2-5
clone_size: .
cdr3_length: 13

cdr3_nt: TGCGCCAGCAGCCAAGTGTCTACCGTTGCCTACGAGCAGTACTTC
cdr3_aa: CASSQVSTVAYEQYF
v_call: TRBV4-1
d_call: .
j_call: TRBJ2-7
clone_size: .
cdr3_length: 15

cdr3_nt: TGTGCCAGCAGCTTATCTGTGGCTAACTATGGCTACACCTTC
cdr3_aa: CASSLSVANYGYTF
v_call: TRBV7-9
d_call: .
j_call: TRBJ1-2
clone_size: few
cdr3_length: 14

cdr3_nt: TGCGCCAGCAGCCAAGACCCGCCGGACAGGGTCTACAATGAGCAGTTCTTC
cdr3_aa: CASSQDPPDRVYNEQFF
v_call: TRBV4-3
d_call: TRBD1
j_call: TRBJ2-1
clone_size: .
cdr3_length: 17

cdr3_nt: TGTGCCATCAGTGTCAGTGGAGGCAATCAGCCCCAGCATTTT
cdr3_aa: CAISVSGGNQPQHF
v_call: TRBV10-3
d_call: .
j_call: TRBJ1-5
clone_size: few
cdr3_length: 14

cdr3_nt: TGTGCCAGCACCCCCCGACAGAACACTGAAGCTTTCTTT
cdr3_aa: CASTPRQNTEAFF
v_call: TRBV6-2/TRBV6-3
d_call: .
j_call: TRBJ1-1
clone_size: few
cdr3_length: 13

cdr3_nt: TGTGCCAGCAGCGTTGGGACAGGGCAAGAGACCCAGTACTTC
cdr3_aa: CASSVGTGQETQYF
v_call: TRBV9
d_call: TRBD1
j_call: TRBJ2-5
clone_size: .
cdr3_length: 14

cdr3_nt: TGCAGTGCTAGAGATCTCGGCAGTAACACTGAAGCTTTCTTT
cdr3_aa: CSARDLGSNTEAFF
v_call: TRBV20-1
d_call: .
j_call: TRBJ1-1
clone_size: .
cdr3_length: 14

cdr3_nt: TGTGCCAGCAGCTTAGGAGGCAGGGCCTATCAGCCCCAGCATTTT
cdr3_aa: CASSLGGRAYQPQHF
v_call: TRBV7-2
d_call: .
j_call: TRBJ1-5
clone_size: .
cdr3_length: 15

cdr3_nt: TGTGCCAGCTGCCCCCGGCCGACAGGGATGAACACTGAAGCTTTCTTT
cdr3_aa: CASCPRPTGMNTEAFF
v_call: TRBV6-6
d_call: TRBD1
j_call: TRBJ1-1
clone_size: .
cdr3_length: 16

cdr3_nt: TGCGCCAGCAGCTCTCTGGACAGGGGGAGCACTGAAGCTTTCTTT
cdr3_aa: CASSSLDRGSTEAFF
v_call: TRBV5-1
d_call: TRBD1
j_call: TRBJ1-1
clone_size: few
cdr3_length: 15

cdr3_nt: TGCGCCAGCAGCCAAGAAGTGAACACCGGGGAGCTGTTTTTT
cdr3_aa: CASSQEVNTGELFF
v_call: TRBV4-1
d_call: .
j_call: TRBJ2-2
clone_size: few
cdr3_length: 14

cdr3_nt: TGTGCCAGCTACCGGGGTGGAAGCAATCAGCCCCAGCATTTT
cdr3_aa: CASYRGGSNQPQHF
v_call: TRBV19
d_call: .
j_call: TRBJ1-5
clone_size: few
cdr3_length: 14

cdr3_nt: TGCGCCAGCAGCCTACCACAATCTGGAGAGACCCAGTACTTC
cdr3_aa: CASSLPQSGETQYF
v_call: TRBV4-1
d_call: .
j_call: TRBJ2-5
clone_size: few
cdr3_length: 14

cdr3_nt: TGCGCCAGCAGCCAAGAGCATGACAGGACATATGGCTACACCTTC
cdr3_aa: CASSQEHDRTYGYTF
v_call: TRBV4-1
d_call: .
j_call: TRBJ1-2
clone_size: few
cdr3_length: 15

cdr3_nt: TGTGCCAGCAGCTTAGAGGTCAGCTATGGCTACACCTTC
cdr3_aa: CASSLEVSYGYTF
v_call: TRBV7-9
d_call: .
j_call: TRBJ1-2
clone_size: .
cdr3_length: 13

cdr3_nt: TGTGCCAGCTCACCTTTCGATGAGACCCAGTACTTC
cdr3_aa: CASSPFDETQYF
v_call: TRBV18
d_call: .
j_call: TRBJ2-5
clone_size: few
cdr3_length: 12

cdr3_nt: TGTGCCAGCAGCCCCCGAACTAATGAAAAACTGTTTTTT
cdr3_aa: CASSPRTNEKLFF
v_call: TRBV27
d_call: .
j_call: TRBJ1-4
clone_size: many
cdr3_length: 13

cdr3_nt: TGTGCCAGCAGCCCTCACAGGGGCCAAGAAGCTTTCTTT
cdr3_aa: CASSPHRGQEAFF
v_call: TRBV9
d_call: TRBD1
j_call: TRBJ1-1
clone_size: .
cdr3_length: 13

cdr3_nt: TGTGCCACCAGCAGAGCAAAGTCGGATACGCAGTATTTT
cdr3_aa: CATSRAKSDTQYF
v_call: TRBV15
d_call: .
j_call: TRBJ2-3
clone_size: few
cdr3_length: 13

cdr3_nt: TGTGCCAGCAGTGGTCTCACCCACACAGATACGCAGTATTTT
cdr3_aa: CASSGLTHTDTQYF
v_call: TRBV2
d_call: .
j_call: TRBJ2-3
clone_size: many
cdr3_length: 14

cdr3_nt: TGTGCCAGCAGCTCTCAGGGATACGGGGAGCTGTTTTTT
cdr3_aa: CASSSQGYGELFF
v_call: TRBV7-3
d_call: .
j_call: TRBJ2-2
clone_size: once
cdr3_length: 13

cdr3_nt: TGTGCCAGCAAACAGGGCTACGAGCAGTACTTC
cdr3_aa: CASKQGYEQYF
v_call: TRBV6-5
d_call: .
j_call: TRBJ2-7
clone_size: .
cdr3_length: 11

cdr3_nt: TGTGCCAGCAGCCAAGACGCGTCTAGCACAGATACGCAGTATTTT
cdr3_aa: CASSQDASSTDTQYF
v_call: TRBV4-2
d_call: .
j_call: TRBJ2-3
clone_size: few
cdr3_length: 15

cdr3_nt: TGTGCCAGCAGCTTCACAGGGGAGGACACTGAAGCTTTCTTT
cdr3_aa: CASSFTGEDTEAFF
v_call: TRBV7-8
d_call: TRBD1
j_call: TRBJ1-1
clone_size: few
cdr3_length: 14

cdr3_nt: TGTGCCAGCAGCCAACAGTACACCGGGGAGCTGTTTTTT
cdr3_aa: CASSQQYTGELFF
v_call: TRBV7-6
d_call: .
j_call: TRBJ2-2
clone_size: many
cdr3_length: 13

cdr3_nt: TGTGCCAGCGGGACGGAAAACATTCAGTACTTC
cdr3_aa: CASGTENIQYF
v_call: TRBV28
d_call: .
j_call: TRBJ2-4
clone_size: few
cdr3_length: 11

cdr3_nt: TGTGCCAGCAGCCCCCGGGGGGCACCCACAGATACGCAGTATTTT
cdr3_aa: CASSPRGAPTDTQYF
v_call: TRBV6-5
d_call: .
j_call: TRBJ2-3
clone_size: .
cdr3_length: 15

cdr3_nt: TGTGCCAGCACACCGGGGGCCCGGAATTCACCCCTCCACTTT
cdr3_aa: CASTPGARNSPLHF
v_call: TRBV12-3/TRBV12-4
d_call: .
j_call: TRBJ1-6
clone_size: .
cdr3_length: 14

cdr3_nt: TGTGCTAGCAGCTTAGCCGGGACTAGCGGGACCGGGGAGCTGTTTTTT
cdr3_aa: CASSLAGTSGTGELFF
v_call: TRBV7-7
d_call: TRBD2
j_call: TRBJ2-2
clone_size: .
cdr3_length: 16

cdr3_nt: TGTGCCAGCAGCTCTTTTAGCGGGGAATCCTACAATGAGCAGTTCTTC
cdr3_aa: CASSSFSGESYNEQFF
v_call: TRBV7-8
d_call: TRBD2
j_call: TRBJ2-1
clone_size: .
cdr3_length: 16

cdr3_nt: TGTGCCAGCAGTTGGTCCAGGGGGCCTAACTATGGCTACACCTTC
cdr3_aa: CASSWSRGPNYGYTF
v_call: TRBV12-3/TRBV12-4
d_call: TRBD1
j_call: TRBJ1-2
clone_size: few
cdr3_length: 15

cdr3_nt: TGTGCCAGCAGCTTAAACCCAGCCCACTACTACGAGCAGTACTTC
cdr3_aa: CASSLNPAHYYEQYF
v_call: TRBV7-3
d_call: .
j_call: TRBJ2-7
clone_size: many
cdr3_length: 15

cdr3_nt: TGTGCCAGCAGCTTCGCAGGGGGAGGGAGGGTAGATGGCTACACCTTC
cdr3_aa: CASSFAGGGRVDGYTF
v_call: TRBV7-3
d_call: TRBD1
j_call: TRBJ1-2
clone_size: few
cdr3_length: 16

cdr3_nt: TGCAGTGCTAGACAGGGAGGTACCGGGGAGCTGTTTTTT
cdr3_aa: CSARQGGTGELFF
v_call: TRBV20-1
d_call: .
j_call: TRBJ2-2
clone_size: many
cdr3_length: 13

cdr3_nt: TGTGCCAGCAGCCAAATCGGGACAGCCTCCTACGAGCAGTACTTC
cdr3_aa: CASSQIGTASYEQYF
v_call: TRBV14
d_call: TRBD1
j_call: TRBJ2-7
clone_size: .
cdr3_length: 15

cdr3_nt: TGTGCCAGCAGCGGATCCAGGGGCGGGGGGCAGTTCTTC
cdr3_aa: CASSGSRGGGQFF
v_call: TRBV9
d_call: .
j_call: TRBJ2-1
clone_size: .
cdr3_length: 13

cdr3_nt: TGTGCCAGCAGCCCCTCCGGGACAGGGGGAGAAAAACTGTTTTTT
cdr3_aa: CASSPSGTGGEKLFF
v_call: TRBV6-6
d_call: TRBD1
j_call: TRBJ1-4
clone_size: few
cdr3_length: 15